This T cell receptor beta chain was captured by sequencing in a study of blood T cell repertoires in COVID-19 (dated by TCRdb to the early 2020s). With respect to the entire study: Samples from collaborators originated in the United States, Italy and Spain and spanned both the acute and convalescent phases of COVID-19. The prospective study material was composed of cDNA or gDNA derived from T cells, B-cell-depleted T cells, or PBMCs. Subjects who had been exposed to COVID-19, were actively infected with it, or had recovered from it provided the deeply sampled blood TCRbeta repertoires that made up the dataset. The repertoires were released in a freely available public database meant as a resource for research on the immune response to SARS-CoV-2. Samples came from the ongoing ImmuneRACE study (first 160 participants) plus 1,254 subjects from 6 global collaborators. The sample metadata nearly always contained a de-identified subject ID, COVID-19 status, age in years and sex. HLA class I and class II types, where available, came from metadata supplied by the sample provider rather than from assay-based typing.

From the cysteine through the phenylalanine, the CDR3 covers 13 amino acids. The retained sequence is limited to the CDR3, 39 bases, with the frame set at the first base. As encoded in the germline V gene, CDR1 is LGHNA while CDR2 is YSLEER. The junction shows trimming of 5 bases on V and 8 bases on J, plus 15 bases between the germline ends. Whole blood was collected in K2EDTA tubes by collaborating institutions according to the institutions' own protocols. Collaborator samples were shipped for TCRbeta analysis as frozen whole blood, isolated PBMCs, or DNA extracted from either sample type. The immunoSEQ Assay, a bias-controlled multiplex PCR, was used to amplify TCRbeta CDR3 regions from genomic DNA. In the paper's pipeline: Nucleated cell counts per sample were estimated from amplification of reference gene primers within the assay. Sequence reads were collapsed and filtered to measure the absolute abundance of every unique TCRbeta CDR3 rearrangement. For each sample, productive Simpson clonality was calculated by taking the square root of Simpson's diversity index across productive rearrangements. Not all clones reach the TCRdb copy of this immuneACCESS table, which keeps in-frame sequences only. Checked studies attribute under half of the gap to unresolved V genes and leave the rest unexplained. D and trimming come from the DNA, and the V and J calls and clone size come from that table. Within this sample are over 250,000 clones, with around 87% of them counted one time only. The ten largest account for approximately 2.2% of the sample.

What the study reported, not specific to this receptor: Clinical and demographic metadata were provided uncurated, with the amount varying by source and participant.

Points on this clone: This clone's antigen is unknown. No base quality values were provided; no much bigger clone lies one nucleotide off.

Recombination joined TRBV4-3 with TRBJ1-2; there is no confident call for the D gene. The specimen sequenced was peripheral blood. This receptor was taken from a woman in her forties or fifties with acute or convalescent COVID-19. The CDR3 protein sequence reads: CASSTRAPGGYTF. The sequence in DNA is TGCGCCAGCAGCACCCGGGCCCCGGGGGGCTACACCTTC.